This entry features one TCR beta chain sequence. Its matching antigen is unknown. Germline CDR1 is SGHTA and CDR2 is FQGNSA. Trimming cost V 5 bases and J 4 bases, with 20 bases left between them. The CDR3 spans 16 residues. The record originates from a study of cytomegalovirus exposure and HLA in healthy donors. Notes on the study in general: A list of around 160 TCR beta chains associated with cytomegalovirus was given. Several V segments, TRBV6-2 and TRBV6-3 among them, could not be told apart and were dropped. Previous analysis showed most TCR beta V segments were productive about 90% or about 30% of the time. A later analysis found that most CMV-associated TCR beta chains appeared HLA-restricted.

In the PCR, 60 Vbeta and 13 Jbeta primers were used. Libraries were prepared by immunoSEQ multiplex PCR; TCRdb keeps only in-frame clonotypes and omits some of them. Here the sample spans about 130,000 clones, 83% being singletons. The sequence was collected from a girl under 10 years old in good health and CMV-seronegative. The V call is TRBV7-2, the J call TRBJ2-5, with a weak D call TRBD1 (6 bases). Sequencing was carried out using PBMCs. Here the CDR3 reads CASSPEQGMVAETQYF. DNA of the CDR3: TGTGCCAGCAGCCCAGAGCAGGGGATGGTAGCAGAGACCCAGTACTTC.